The 28 T cell receptor beta chains in this list originate from one sample, sequenced in a study of PD-1 blockade in classical Hodgkin lymphoma. Each of the patients experienced relapse following autologous stem cell transplantation, and their brentuximab vedotin exposure differed. The assay was immunoSEQ multiplex PCR, and TCRdb's table has in-frame clones only and misses some. The table records fewer than 30,000 clones, around four fifths of them present only once. This material consisted of peripheral blood mononuclear cells (PBMCs), taken before the second cycle of nivolumab. These receptors originate from a human donor with classical Hodgkin lymphoma.

The chain joins TRBV6-5 to TRBJ2-7; D ambiguous. Looked up from germline, CDR1 is MNHEY and CDR2 is SVGAGI. The V end lost 6 bases, the J end lost 5 bases, and 14 bases lay between the germline ends. This CDR3 is built from 13 residues. CDR3 bases: TGTGCCAGCAGCATCTCCTTGGCGAACGAGCAGTACTTC. It codes for CASSISLANEQYF.

The chain uses TRBV6-1 and TRBJ1-5; D gene ambiguous. Deletions cut 2 bases from V and 2 bases from J, with 10 bases between. The V gene's germline CDR1 is MNHNS and CDR2 SASEGT. The CDR3 is made up of 15 amino acids. CDR3 protein: CASSERGGGNQPQHF. The CDR3 DNA sequence: TGTGCCAGCAGTGAACGGGGAGGTGGCAATCAGCCCCAGCATTTT.

The chain employs TRBV7-3 and TRBJ2-3; D might be TRBD1 or TRBD2, each matching 6 bases. Looked up from germline, CDR1 is SGHTA and CDR2 is FQGTGA. There are 19 residues in the CDR3. Between the trimmed V and J ends, which lost 6 bases and 2 bases, there was a span of 27 bases. The CDR3 loop is CASRPPARETGRDTDTQYF. The CDR3 DNA follows: TGTGCCAGCAGGCCTCCTGCCCGGGAGACAGGACGAGACACAGATACGCAGTATTTT.

The chain combines TRBV27 with TRBJ2-1; TRBD1 aligns across 7 bases. The CDR3 runs to 13 residues. After removal of 6 bases from V and 9 bases from J, the junction contained 8 bases not matched to a gene. The V gene's germline CDR1 is MNHEY and CDR2 SMNVEV (reference sequence). CDR3 loop: CASRPTGDGEQFF. CDR3 nucleotide sequence: TGTGCCAGCAGGCCTACAGGGGACGGTGAGCAGTTCTTC.

The J gene is TRBJ2-5, the V gene TRBV30; 12 bases are a match to TRBD2. In germline, CDR1 is GTSNPN, CDR2 SVGIG (reference sequence). The CDR3 has 12 residues. V dropped 5 bases and J dropped 5; count of bases not matched to a gene: 0. The CDR3 is CAWLAGGETQYF. The CDR3 DNA reads as TGTGCCTGGCTAGCGGGAGGGGAGACCCAGTACTTC.

V is TRBV9 and J is TRBJ2-1; TRBD1 is a possible D gene (5 bases). The V gene lost 0 bases and the J gene lost 8 bases, with 15 bases spanning the gap. CDR1 and CDR2 from the germline V gene are SGDLS and YYNGEE. The CDR3 loop spans 15 amino acids. The CDR3 coding sequence is TGTGCCAGCAGCGTAGGACAGAGCTTAGAGGATGAGCAGTTCTTC. Its translation is CASSVGQSLEDEQFF.

This chain links TRBV7-2 with TRBJ2-2, with 10 nucleotides matching TRBD1. This CDR3 contains 16 residues. The germline CDR1 and CDR2 sequences are SGHTA and FQGNSA. Unmatched junction bases numbered 4, after V lost 5 bases and J lost 1 base. The CDR3 loop is CASSPGTGVNTGELFF. The CDR3 DNA sequence: TGTGCCAGCAGCCCCGGGACAGGGGTGAACACCGGGGAGCTGTTTTTT.

This clone was detected only a few times. The chain links TRBV5-8 to TRBJ1-6; 8 bases line up with TRBD1. The length of the CDR3 is 15 residues. CDR1 and CDR2 from the germline V gene are SGHTS and YDEGEE. Trimming cost V 2 bases and J 7 bases; bases outside gene matches: 5. The CDR3 DNA reads TGTGCCAGCAGCTTCGGACAGGGTGGCAATTCACCCCTCCACTTT. Protein sequence: CASSFGQGGNSPLHF.

The V call is TRBV14, the J call TRBJ2-7; 8 positions match TRBD2. CDR1 is SGHDN and CDR2 is FVKESK in the germline V gene. The CDR3 loop spans 14 amino acids. After removal of 1 base from V and 4 bases from J, the junction contained 3 bases not matched to a gene. The CDR3 sequence: CASSQGSGAYEQYF. For the CDR3, the DNA is TGTGCCAGCAGCCAAGGTAGCGGGGCATACGAGCAGTACTTC. Using reference TRBV14 and TRBJ2-7 for the parts outside the CDR3, the full variable domain is EAGVTQFPSHSVIEKGQTVTLRCDPISGHDNLYWYRRVMGKEIKFLLHFVKESKQDESGMPNNRFLAERTGGTYSTLKVQPAELEDSGVYFCASSQGSGAYEQYFGPGTRLTVT.

This clone has just one count. This chain joins TRBV11-2 and TRBJ1-1, with D tentatively TRBD1 (5 bases). CDR3 length: 15 residues. The ends were cut back, 3 bases at V and 8 bases at J, with 19 bases in the middle. Germline V gene sequence: CDR1 SGHAT, CDR2 FQNNGV. CDR3 in amino acids: CASSFTSGRSVEAFF. The CDR3 DNA is TGTGCCAGCAGCTTTACCTCGGGACGGAGCGTCGAAGCTTTCTTT.

This rearrangement joins TRBV5-1 to TRBJ1-1, with D perhaps TRBD1 (5 bases). Per the germline V gene, CDR1 is SGHRS and CDR2 is YFSETQ. The CDR3 contains 14 residues. V was clipped by 4 bases and J by 1 base, with 11 bases between them. The CDR3, as DNA: TGCGCCAGCAGCCTTTGGGGGGAGAACACTGAAGCTTTCTTT. Translated, it gives CASSLWGENTEAFF.

The rearrangement uses TRBV5-1 and TRBJ2-5, with 7 bases fitting TRBD2. V was pared by 8 bases and J by 5 bases, with 3 bases of the junction left unmatched. This CDR3 spans 11 amino acids. The V gene's germline CDR1 is SGHRS and CDR2 YFSETQ. The CDR3 DNA reads as TGCGCCAGTCGGGAGGCGGAGACCCAGTACTTC. Protein product: CASREAETQYF.

In its sample, this clone was seen once. This chain connects TRBV20-1 to TRBJ2-5, with 7 nucleotides matching TRBD2. After removal of 3 bases from V and 5 bases from J, the junction contained 0 bases not matched to a gene. Per the germline V gene, CDR1 is DFQATT and CDR2 is SNEGSKA (reference sequence). This CDR3 is 11 amino acids long. For the CDR3, the DNA is TGCAGTGCTAGCGGGGGGGAGACCCAGTACTTC. It is translated as CSASGGETQYF.

This chain joins TRBV20-1 and TRBJ2-7; D gene uncertain. CDR3 length equals 11 residues. V was shortened by 3 bases and J by 4 bases, with 7 bases between the two germline ends. Germline CDR1 is DFQATT and CDR2 is SNEGSKA (reference sequence). In DNA, the CDR3 is TGCAGTGCTAGTTACGGGTACGAGCAGTACTTC. Encoded protein: CSASYGYEQYF.

This sequence joins TRBV4-1 and TRBJ2-3, with 7 bases aligning to TRBD1. This CDR3 has 14 residues. Per germline, CDR1 MGHRA and CDR2 YSYEKL. V was pared by 2 bases and J by 4 bases, with 3 bases of the junction left unmatched. In DNA, the CDR3 is TGCGCCAGCAGCCAAAGACAGGGACCAGATACGCAGTATTTT. Residues: CASSQRQGPDTQYF.

The chain recombines TRBV5-1 with TRBJ2-1; 8 bases are a match to TRBD1. CDR1 and CDR2 (germline): SGHRS, YFSETQ. Losses at the gene ends were 5 bases for V and 2 bases for J; bases not matched to a gene: 3. The CDR3 is 14 residues long. CDR3 coding DNA: TGCGCCAGCAGTCCGGGACAGGCCTACAATGAGCAGTTCTTC. Its protein product is CASSPGQAYNEQFF.

This chain links TRBV20-1 with TRBJ1-1, with 7 bases matching TRBD1. The germline V gene has CDR1 DFQATT and CDR2 SNEGSKA (reference sequence). The CDR3 length is 11 residues. V shed 6 bases, J shed 6 bases, and the junction held 4 bases outside the gene matches. The CDR3 region is CSAAQGAEAFF. The CDR3 region has the DNA TGCAGTGCAGCGCAGGGGGCTGAAGCTTTCTTT.

V gene TRBV11-3 combines with J gene TRBJ1-3; 7 bases are shared with TRBD1. Germline-derived CDR1 and CDR2 are SGHNT and YENEEA. This CDR3 region has 17 residues. The J segment lost 0 bases and the V segment lost 4 bases, leaving 9 bases of the junction unmatched. CDR3 residues: CASSSPGQTLSGNTIYF. The CDR3 DNA sequence: TGTGCCAGCAGCTCGCCGGGACAGACACTCTCTGGAAACACCATATATTTT.

V gene TRBV11-3 combines with J gene TRBJ1-3, with a weak D call TRBD1 (6 bases). The ends were cut back, 5 bases at V and 0 bases at J, with 11 bases in the middle. From germline, CDR1 is SGHNT and CDR2 YENEEA. The CDR3 has 15 residues. The CDR3 is CASSTSGASGNTIYF. CDR3 DNA sequence: TGTGCCAGCAGCACCTCAGGGGCCTCTGGAAACACCATATATTTT.

The chain combines TRBV10-3 with TRBJ1-5; 9 bases line up with TRBD1. The ends lost 11 bases at V and 6 bases at J; junction bases unmatched: 8. This CDR3 is built from 13 residues. Per germline, CDR1 ENHRY and CDR2 SYGVKD. This CDR3 is CAVRDREGQPQHF. CDR3 coding DNA: TGTGCCGTCCGGGACAGGGAAGGTCAGCCCCAGCATTTT.

J is TRBJ2-1 and V is TRBV25-1, with D possibly TRBD2 on 6 matching bases. The CDR3 spans 14 residues. Trimming cost V 10 bases and J 0 bases, with 13 bases left between them. Germline V gene data show CDR1 as MGHDK and CDR2 as SYGVNS. The CDR3 here is CAMEGGSSYNEQFF. The CDR3 DNA sequence: TGTGCCATGGAAGGAGGGAGCTCCTACAATGAGCAGTTCTTC. Full variable domain (missing parts from reference TRBV25-1 and TRBJ2-1): EADIYQTPRYLVIGTGKKITLECSQTMGHDKMYWYQQDPGMELHLIHYSYGVNSTEKGDLSSESTVSRIRTEHFPLTLESARPSHTSQYLCAMEGGSSYNEQFFGPGTRLTVL.

Details on this clone: Additional DNA sequences in this sample encode the identical CDR3. The chain combines TRBV30 with TRBJ1-3; 9 bases fit TRBD1. Germline V lookup: CDR1 GTSNPN, CDR2 SVGIG (reference sequence). This CDR3 contains 15 residues. V gave up 1 base and J gave up 0 bases; unmatched junction bases: 1. CDR3 protein: CAWSGDRASGNTIYF. The CDR3 region has the DNA TGTGCCTGGAGTGGGGACAGGGCCTCTGGAAACACCATATATTTT.

The chain uses TRBV30 and TRBJ2-2, with 8 bases fitting TRBD2. The CDR3 totals 15 residues. After removal of 5 bases from V and 5 bases from J, the junction contained 10 bases not matched to a gene. The germline V gene has CDR1 GTSNPN and CDR2 SVGIG (reference sequence). The CDR3 DNA sequence: TGTGCCTGGCTAAGGCGCGGGGGGAGAACCGGGGAGCTGTTTTTT. It is translated as CAWLRRGGRTGELFF.

The rearrangement links TRBV4-1 to TRBJ1-1; a possible D gene is TRBD1 (5 bases). Germline V gene data show CDR1 as MGHRA and CDR2 as YSYEKL. The V end was cut by 4 bases, the J end by 10 bases, with 16 bases between. There are 13 residues in the CDR3. CDR3: CASSPEGRPPAFF. The CDR3 DNA sequence: TGCGCCAGCAGCCCCGAGGGGAGGCCACCAGCTTTCTTT.

The rearrangement links TRBV2 to TRBJ1-1; D call uncertain. The CDR3 is made up of 14 amino acids. Trimming left V 6 bases short and J 5 bases short, with 16 bases between. The V gene's germline CDR1 is SNHLY and CDR2 FYNNEI. CDR3 protein: CASRTKYLGTEAFF. CDR3 in DNA: TGTGCCAGCAGGACAAAGTACTTGGGGACTGAAGCTTTCTTT.

As for this clone: One end of the junction fails to match germline, which may point to a read error. The chain has TRBV7-7 and TRBJ2-2, with D possibly TRBD1 on 6 matching bases. The CDR3 is 16 residues long. Germline CDR1 and CDR2: SSHAT and FNYEAQ (reference sequence). The CDR3 DNA reads TGTGCTAGCAGCTTAGTTGCAGGGGCGAGCACCGGGGAGCTGTTTTTT. Protein sequence: CASSLVAGASTGELFF.

This chain links TRBV10-3 with TRBJ2-7; 8 nucleotides align to TRBD1. This CDR3 has 14 residues. J was trimmed by 2 bases and V by 4 bases; bases with no gene match: 4. The V gene's germline CDR1 is ENHRY and CDR2 SYGVKD. CDR3 residues: CAISAGTGTYEQYF. Here the CDR3 DNA reads TGTGCCATCAGTGCCGGGACAGGAACCTACGAGCAGTACTTC.

The chain has TRBV11-3 and TRBJ1-2, with unresolved D. The germline V and J ends were trimmed by 1 base and 0 bases, with 0 bases remaining between them. Germline V gene lookup returns CDR1 SGHNT and CDR2 YENEEA. This CDR3 is built from 12 residues. The CDR3 coding sequence is TGTGCCAGCAGCTTAGCTAACTATGGCTACACCTTC. Translating it yields CASSLANYGYTF. Supplemented by reference TRBV11-3 and TRBJ1-2, the full variable domain reads EAGVVQSPRYKIIEKKQPVAFWCNPISGHNTLYWYLQNLGQGPELLIRYENEEAVDDSQLPKDRFSAERLKGVDSTLKIQPAELGDSAVYLCASSLANYGYTFGSGTRLTVV.